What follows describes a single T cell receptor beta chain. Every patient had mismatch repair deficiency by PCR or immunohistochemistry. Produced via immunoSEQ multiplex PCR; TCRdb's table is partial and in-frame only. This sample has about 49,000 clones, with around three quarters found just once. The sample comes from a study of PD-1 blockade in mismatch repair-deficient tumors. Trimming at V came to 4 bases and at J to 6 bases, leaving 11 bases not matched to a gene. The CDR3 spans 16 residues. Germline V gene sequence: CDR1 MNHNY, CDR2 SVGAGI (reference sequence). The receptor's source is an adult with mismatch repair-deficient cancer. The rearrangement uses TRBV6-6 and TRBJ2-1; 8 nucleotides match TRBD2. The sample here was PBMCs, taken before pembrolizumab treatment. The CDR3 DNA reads TGTGCCAGCAGTTCCCTATCGGCGGGAGGCGCCAATGAGCAGTTCTTC. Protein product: CASSSLSAGGANEQFF.